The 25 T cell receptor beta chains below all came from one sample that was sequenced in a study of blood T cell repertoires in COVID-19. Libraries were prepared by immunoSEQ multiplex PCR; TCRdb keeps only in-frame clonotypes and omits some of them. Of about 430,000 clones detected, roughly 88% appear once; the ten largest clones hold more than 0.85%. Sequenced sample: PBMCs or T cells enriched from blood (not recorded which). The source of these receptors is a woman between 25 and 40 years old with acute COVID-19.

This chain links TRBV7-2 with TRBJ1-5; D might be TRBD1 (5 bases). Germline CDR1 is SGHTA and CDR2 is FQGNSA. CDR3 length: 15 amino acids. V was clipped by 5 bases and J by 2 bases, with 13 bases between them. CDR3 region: CASSPTGVGNQPQHF. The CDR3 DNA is TGTGCCAGCAGCCCGACGGGGGTCGGCAATCAGCCCCAGCATTTT.

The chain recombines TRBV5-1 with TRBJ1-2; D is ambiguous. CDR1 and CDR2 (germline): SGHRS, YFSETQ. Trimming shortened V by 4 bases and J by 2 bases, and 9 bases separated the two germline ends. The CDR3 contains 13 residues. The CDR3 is CASSPDGNYGYTF. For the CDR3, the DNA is TGCGCCAGCAGCCCTGACGGGAACTATGGCTACACCTTC.

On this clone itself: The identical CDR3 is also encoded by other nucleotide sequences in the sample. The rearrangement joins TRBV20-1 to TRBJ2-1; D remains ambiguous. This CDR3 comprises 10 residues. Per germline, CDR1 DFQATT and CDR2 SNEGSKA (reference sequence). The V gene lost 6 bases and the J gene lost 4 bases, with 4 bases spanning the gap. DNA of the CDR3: TGCAGTGCGGAGTACAATGAGCAGTTCTTC. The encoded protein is CSAEYNEQFF.

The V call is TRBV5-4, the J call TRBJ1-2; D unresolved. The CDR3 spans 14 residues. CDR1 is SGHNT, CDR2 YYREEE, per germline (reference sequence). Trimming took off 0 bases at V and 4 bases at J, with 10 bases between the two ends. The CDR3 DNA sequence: TGTGCCAGCAGCTTGGAGAGAGGGAGCTATGGCTACACCTTC. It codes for CASSLERGSYGYTF.

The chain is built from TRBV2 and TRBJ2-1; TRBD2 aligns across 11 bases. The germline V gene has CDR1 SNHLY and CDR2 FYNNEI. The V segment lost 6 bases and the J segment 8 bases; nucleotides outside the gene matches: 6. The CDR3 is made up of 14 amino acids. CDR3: CASRELAGVDEQFF. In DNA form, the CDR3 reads TGTGCCAGCAGGGAACTAGCGGGGGTCGATGAGCAGTTCTTC.

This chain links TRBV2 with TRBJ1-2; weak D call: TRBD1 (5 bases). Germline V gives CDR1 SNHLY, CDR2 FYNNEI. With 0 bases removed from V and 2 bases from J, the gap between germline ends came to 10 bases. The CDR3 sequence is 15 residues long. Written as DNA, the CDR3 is TGTGCCAGCAGTGAAGCAGGGGCTCAGAACTATGGCTACACCTTC. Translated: CASSEAGAQNYGYTF.

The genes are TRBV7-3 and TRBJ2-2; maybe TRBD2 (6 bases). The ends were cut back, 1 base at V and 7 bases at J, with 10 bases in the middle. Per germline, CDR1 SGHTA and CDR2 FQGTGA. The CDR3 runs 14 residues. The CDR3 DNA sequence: TGTGCCAGCAGCTTAAACCCGACTAGCGGGGAGCTGTTTTTT. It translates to CASSLNPTSGELFF. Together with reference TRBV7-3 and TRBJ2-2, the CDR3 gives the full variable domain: GAGVSQTPSNKVTEKGKYVELRCDPISGHTALYWYRQSLGQGPEFLIYFQGTGAADDSGLPNDRFFAVRPEGSVSTLKIQRTERGDSAVYLCASSLNPTSGELFFGEGSRLTVL.

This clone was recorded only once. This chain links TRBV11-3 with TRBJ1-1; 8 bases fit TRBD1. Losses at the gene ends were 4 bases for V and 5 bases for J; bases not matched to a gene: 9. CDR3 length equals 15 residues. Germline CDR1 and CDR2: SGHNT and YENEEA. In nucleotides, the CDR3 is TGTGCCAGCAGCTCAAATACAGGGGGGAGGACTGAAGCTTTCTTT. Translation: CASSSNTGGRTEAFF.

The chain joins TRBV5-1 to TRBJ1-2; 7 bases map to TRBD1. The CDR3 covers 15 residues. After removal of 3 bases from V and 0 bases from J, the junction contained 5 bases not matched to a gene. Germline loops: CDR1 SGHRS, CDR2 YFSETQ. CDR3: CASSSPGQANYGYTF. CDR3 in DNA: TGCGCCAGCAGCTCTCCCGGACAGGCTAACTATGGCTACACCTTC.

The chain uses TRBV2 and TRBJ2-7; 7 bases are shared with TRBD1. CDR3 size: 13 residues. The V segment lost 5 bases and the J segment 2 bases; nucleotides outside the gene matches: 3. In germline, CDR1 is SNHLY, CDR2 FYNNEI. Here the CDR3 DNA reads TGTGCCAGCAGTCCTGGGACAGCCTACGAGCAGTACTTC. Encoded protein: CASSPGTAYEQYF.

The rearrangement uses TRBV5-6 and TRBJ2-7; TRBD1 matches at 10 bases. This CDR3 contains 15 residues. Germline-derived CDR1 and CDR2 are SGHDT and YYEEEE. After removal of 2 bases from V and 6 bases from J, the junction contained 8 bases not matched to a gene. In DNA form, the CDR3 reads TGTGCCAGCAGCTTCCGGGACAGGGGAACTTCCGAGCAGTACTTC. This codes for CASSFRDRGTSEQYF.

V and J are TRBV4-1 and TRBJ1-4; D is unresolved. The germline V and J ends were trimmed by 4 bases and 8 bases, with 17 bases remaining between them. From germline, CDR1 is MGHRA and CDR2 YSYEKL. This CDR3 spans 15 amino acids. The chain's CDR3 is CASSRGTEGWEKLFF. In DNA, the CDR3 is TGCGCCAGCAGCCGAGGAACGGAGGGTTGGGAAAAACTGTTTTTT.

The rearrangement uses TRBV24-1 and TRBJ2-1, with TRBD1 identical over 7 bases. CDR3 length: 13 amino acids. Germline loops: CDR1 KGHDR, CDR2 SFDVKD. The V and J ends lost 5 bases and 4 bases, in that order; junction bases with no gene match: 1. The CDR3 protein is CATSGDRYNEQFF. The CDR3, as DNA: TGTGCCACCAGTGGGGACAGATACAATGAGCAGTTCTTC.

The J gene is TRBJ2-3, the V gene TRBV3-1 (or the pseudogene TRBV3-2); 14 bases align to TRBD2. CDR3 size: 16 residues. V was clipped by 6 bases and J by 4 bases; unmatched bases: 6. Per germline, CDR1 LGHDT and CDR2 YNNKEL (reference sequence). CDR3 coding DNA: TGTGCCAGCAGTCATAGACTAGCGGGGGGGTCAGATACGCAGTATTTT. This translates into CASSHRLAGGSDTQYF.

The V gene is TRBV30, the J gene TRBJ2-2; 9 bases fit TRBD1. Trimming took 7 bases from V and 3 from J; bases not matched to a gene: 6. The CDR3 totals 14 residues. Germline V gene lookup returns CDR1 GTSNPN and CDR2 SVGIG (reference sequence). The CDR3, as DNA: TGTGCCTTGGGAGGGGACAGGGACACCGGGGAGCTGTTTTTT. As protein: CALGGDRDTGELFF.

CDR3 bases: TGTGCCTGGAGTCTGACGGGGAACTCTGGAAACACCATATATTTT. Its translation is CAWSLTGNSGNTIYF. This chain uses TRBV30 with TRBJ1-3, with D unresolved. V lost 2 bases and J lost 0, with 11 bases in between. The CDR3 is 15 residues long. CDR1 is GTSNPN, CDR2 SVGIG, per germline (reference sequence).

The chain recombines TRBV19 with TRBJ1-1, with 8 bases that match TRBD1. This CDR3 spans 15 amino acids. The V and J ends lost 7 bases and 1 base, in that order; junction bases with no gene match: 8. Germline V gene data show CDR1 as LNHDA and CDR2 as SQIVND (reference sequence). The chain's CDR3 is CASKMSGQGNTEAFF. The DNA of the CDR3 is TGTGCCAGTAAAATGAGTGGACAGGGGAACACTGAAGCTTTCTTT.

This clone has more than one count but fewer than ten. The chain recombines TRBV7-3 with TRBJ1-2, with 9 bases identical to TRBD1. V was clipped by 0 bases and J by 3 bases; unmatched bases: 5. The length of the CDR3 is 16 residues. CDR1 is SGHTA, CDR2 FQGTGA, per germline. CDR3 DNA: TGTGCCAGCAGCTTAACAGGAACAGGGGGCGACTATGGCTACACCTTC. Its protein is CASSLTGTGGDYGYTF.

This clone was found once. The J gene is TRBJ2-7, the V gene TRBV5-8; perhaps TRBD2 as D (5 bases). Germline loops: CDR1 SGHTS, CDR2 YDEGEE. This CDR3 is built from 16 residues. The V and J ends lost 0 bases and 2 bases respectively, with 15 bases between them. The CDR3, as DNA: TGTGCCAGCAGCTTGGCCTACGGGGTTGCTACCTACGAGCAGTACTTC. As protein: CASSLAYGVATYEQYF. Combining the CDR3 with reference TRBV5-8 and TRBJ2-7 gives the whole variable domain EAGVTQSPTHLIKTRGQQATLRCSPISGHTSVYWYQQALGLGLQFLLWYDEGEERNRGNFPPRFSGRQFPNYSSELNVNALELEDSALYLCASSLAYGVATYEQYFGPGTRLTVT.

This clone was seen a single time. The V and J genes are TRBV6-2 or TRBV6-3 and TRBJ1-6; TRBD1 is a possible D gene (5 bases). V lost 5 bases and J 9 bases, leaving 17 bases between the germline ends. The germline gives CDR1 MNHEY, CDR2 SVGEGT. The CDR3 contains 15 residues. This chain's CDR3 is CASSRDRESGSPLHF. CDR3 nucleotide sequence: TGTGCCAGCAGTCGGGACCGGGAGAGTGGTTCACCCCTCCACTTT.

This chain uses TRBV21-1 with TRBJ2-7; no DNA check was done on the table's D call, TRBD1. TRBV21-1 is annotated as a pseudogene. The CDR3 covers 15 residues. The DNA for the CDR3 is TGTGCGAGCAACAGACCGGGACAGGGCTCCTACGAGCAGTACTTC. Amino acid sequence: CASNRPGQGSYEQYF.

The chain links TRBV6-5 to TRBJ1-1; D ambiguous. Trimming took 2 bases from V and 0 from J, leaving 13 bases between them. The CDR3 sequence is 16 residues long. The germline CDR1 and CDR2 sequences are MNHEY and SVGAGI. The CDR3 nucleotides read TGTGCCAGCAGTTACCTCGGGGTAAGGATGAACACTGAAGCTTTCTTT. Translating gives CASSYLGVRMNTEAFF.

The CDR3 DNA reads TGTGCTAGTGGTTTGGTAACAGGGATTACTAATGAAAAACTGTTTTTT. Translated: CASGLVTGITNEKLFF. The chain is built from TRBV12-5 and TRBJ1-4; D might be TRBD1 (6 bases). CDR1 is LGHNT and CDR2 is FRNRAP in the germline V gene. Between the trimmed V and J ends, which lost 0 bases and 2 bases, there was a span of 10 bases. The CDR3 spans 16 residues. Variable domain in full (rest from reference TRBV12-5 and TRBJ1-4): DARVTQTPRHKVTEMGQEVTMRCQPILGHNTVFWYRQTMMQGLELLAYFRNRAPLDDSGMPKDRFSAEMPDATLATLKIQPSEPRDSAVYFCASGLVTGITNEKLFFGSGTQLSVL.

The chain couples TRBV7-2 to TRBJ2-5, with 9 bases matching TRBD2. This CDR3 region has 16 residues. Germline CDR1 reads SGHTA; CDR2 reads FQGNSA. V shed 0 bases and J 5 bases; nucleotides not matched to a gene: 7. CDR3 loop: CASSLASRGGSETQYF. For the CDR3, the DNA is TGTGCCAGCAGCTTAGCGTCGCGGGGGGGCTCCGAGACCCAGTACTTC.

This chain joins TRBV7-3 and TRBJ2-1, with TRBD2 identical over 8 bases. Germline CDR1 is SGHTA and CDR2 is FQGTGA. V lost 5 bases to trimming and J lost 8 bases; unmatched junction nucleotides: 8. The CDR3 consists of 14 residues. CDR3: CASSIAGGAYEQFF. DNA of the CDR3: TGTGCCAGCAGCATAGCCGGGGGGGCGTATGAGCAGTTCTTC.